This passage covers 24 T cell receptor beta chains from one sample sequenced in a study of T cell clusters in autoimmune cytopenias. Multiplex touch-down PCR amplified TRB using TRB-A and TRB-B pools in one tube. TCRdb processed the multiplex PCR reads again and assigns one entry to each CDR3 protein, with no DNA. Recorded for this sample: approximately 12,000 distinct CDR3 sequences. TRB amplification used around 260 ng of peripheral blood genomic DNA. What was sequenced was peripheral blood. These receptors all come from a human donor with an autoimmune cytopenia or autoimmune hepatitis (not recorded which).

The rearrangement links TRBV5-1 to TRBJ1-6. CDR3 length: 14 residues. Germline CDR1 and CDR2: SGHRS and YFSETQ. This CDR3 reads CASSLLVGGSPLHF.

Its frequency marks this clonotype as medium-sized. CDR3 in amino acids: CASGTSGTPYEQYF. The chain employs TRBV6-9 and TRBJ2-7; the TCRdb call, TRBD2, lacks DNA for checking. CDR1 and CDR2 from the germline V gene are MNHGY and SVAAGI. This CDR3 has 14 residues.

This clonotype is identified as medium-sized from frequency. This sequence joins TRBV19 and TRBJ1-3; TCRdb selects TRBD1, and the lack of DNA leaves this call unchecked. Germline V lookup: CDR1 LNHDA, CDR2 SQIVND (reference sequence). This CDR3 is 13 amino acids long. The CDR3 sequence is CASRKGPGNTIYF.

The chain links TRBV5-1 to TRBJ2-1; no DNA is available, so the TRBD1 call from TCRdb remains unchecked. There are 13 residues in the CDR3. Germline values: CDR1 SGHRS, CDR2 YFSETQ. CDR3 sequence: CASSLGQGAMGFF.

CDR3 region: CATSRTEGFYNEQFF. This chain links TRBV15 with TRBJ2-1; the TCRdb D gene call, TRBD1, has no DNA to confirm it. Germline loops: CDR1 LNHNV, CDR2 YYDKDF (reference sequence). The CDR3 is 15 residues long.

The chain employs TRBV24-1 and TRBJ2-5; the D call from TCRdb, TRBD1, cannot be confirmed without DNA. The CDR3 has 16 amino acids. Germline CDR1 and CDR2: KGHDR and SFDVKD. CDR3 loop: CATSDSGQGMAETQYF.

This CDR3 is CASSLMGQGRSEAFF. The chain has TRBV7-2 and TRBJ1-1; there is no DNA to check the TCRdb D call of TRBD1. The CDR3 contains 15 residues. Germline V gives CDR1 SGHTA, CDR2 FQGNSA.

This clonotype is medium-sized by frequency. The rearrangement uses TRBV19 and TRBJ2-5; the D gene TCRdb calls, TRBD2, cannot be checked with no DNA. The CDR3 contains 13 residues. CDR1 and CDR2 from the germline V gene are LNHDA and SQIVND (reference sequence). The CDR3 protein is CAVGGAGGETQYF.

This clonotype registers medium-sized by frequency. The chain carries TRBV19 and TRBJ2-1; TCRdb gives TRBD2 as the D gene, but with no DNA this cannot be confirmed. This CDR3 comprises 15 residues. Germline CDR1 LNHDA, CDR2 SQIVND (reference sequence). The CDR3 is CASSRTSGGLNEQFF.

In terms of frequency, this clonotype is medium-sized. This rearrangement joins TRBV13 to TRBJ2-3; TCRdb proposes TRBD2, but this gene call is untestable without DNA. The CDR3 runs to 15 residues. The V gene's germline CDR1 is PRHDT and CDR2 FYEKMQ (reference sequence). CDR3 sequence reads: CASSREGRATDTQYF.

V is TRBV27 and J is TRBJ2-7; TCRdb indicates TRBD1, and absent DNA this call remains unverified. CDR1 MNHEY and CDR2 SMNVEV come from the germline V gene (reference sequence). The CDR3 is 15 residues long. CDR3: CASKPEGTGLYEQYF.

V usage is TRBV19 and J usage is TRBJ2-1. This CDR3 comprises 15 residues. Germline assignment: CDR1 LNHDA and CDR2 SQIVND (reference sequence). The CDR3 spells CASSIEQVSYNEQFF. Full variable domain (rest looked up from reference TRBV19 and TRBJ2-1): DGGITQSPKYLFRKEGQNVTLSCEQNLNHDAMYWYRQDPGQGLRLIYYSQIVNDFQKGDIAEGYSVSREKKESFPLTVTSAQKNPTAFYLCASSIEQVSYNEQFFGPGTRLTVL.

The chain links TRBV6-5 to TRBJ2-7; the TRBD2 assignment by TCRdb is unverifiable without DNA. In germline, CDR1 is MNHEY, CDR2 SVGAGI. This CDR3 spans 15 amino acids. The CDR3 loop reads CASRVGLAESYEQYF.

This CDR3 is CASSYRYSGNTIYF. This chain joins TRBV6-9 and TRBJ1-3. Germline assignment: CDR1 MNHGY and CDR2 SVAAGI. There are 14 residues in the CDR3.

CDR3 in amino acids: CASSGTSGSHGELFF. The gene calls are TRBV12-3 or TRBV12-4 and TRBJ2-2; the D gene TCRdb calls, TRBD2, cannot be checked with no DNA. The CDR3 spans 15 residues.

The V call is TRBV10-3, the J call TRBJ2-1; TCRdb gives TRBD1 as the D gene, but with no DNA this cannot be confirmed. Germline CDR1 is ENHRY and CDR2 is SYGVKD. This CDR3 is 14 amino acids long. The CDR3 here is CAISPGTGVGEQFF.

The genes are TRBV12-3 or TRBV12-4 and TRBJ2-1. The CDR3 covers 17 residues. The CDR3 sequence: CASSYDLVGSSYNEQFF.

The V and J genes are TRBV7-2 and TRBJ2-4; TCRdb's D gene call, TRBD2, goes unchecked for lack of DNA. Per germline, CDR1 SGHTA and CDR2 FQGNSA. The length of the CDR3 is 17 residues. Here the CDR3 reads CASSTEGTTVAKNIQYF.

This chain uses TRBV18 with TRBJ1-1. CDR3 length equals 13 residues. CDR1 is KGHSH and CDR2 is LQKENI in the germline V gene. The CDR3 reads CASSPGRDTEALF.

This chain joins TRBV6-2 or TRBV6-3 and TRBJ2-7; lacking DNA, the TRBD1 call made by TCRdb goes unchecked. The CDR3 length is 17 residues. Per the germline V gene, CDR1 is MNHEY and CDR2 is SVGEGT. The CDR3 region is CASSSLGTGSVSYEQYF.

The V gene is TRBV5-6, the J gene TRBJ2-1; with no DNA, the TCRdb D assignment of TRBD1 cannot be verified. The length of the CDR3 is 16 residues. The germline V gene has CDR1 SGHDT and CDR2 YYEEEE. CDR3 sequence reads: CASSRGTGGSYNEQFF.

The chain links TRBV10-3 to TRBJ1-2; without DNA, the TCRdb call of TRBD1 cannot be checked. This CDR3 is built from 14 residues. CDR1 and CDR2 from the germline V gene are ENHRY and SYGVKD. This chain's CDR3 is CAISGGQGDYGYTF.

The rearrangement links TRBV7-6 to TRBJ2-1; the D call of TRBD2 rests on TCRdb alone, since no DNA is present to check it. The germline V gene has CDR1 SGHVS and CDR2 FNYEAQ. This CDR3 region has 16 residues. The CDR3 loop reads CASSSPRGSSYNEQFF.

The rearrangement links TRBV30 to TRBJ2-1; TCRdb returns TRBD2, unconfirmable since there is no DNA. Germline CDR1 reads GTSNPN; CDR2 reads SVGIG (reference sequence). This CDR3 is built from 14 residues. CDR3 loop: CAWSGLGLAFGQFF. The full variable domain, completed using reference TRBV30 and TRBJ2-1, is SQTIHQWPATLVQPVGSPLSLECTVEGTSNPNLYWYRQAAGRGLQLLFYSVGIGQISSEVPQNLSASRPQDRQFILSSKKLLLSDSGFYLCAWSGLGLAFGQFFGPGTRLTVL.